These 30 T cell receptor beta chains were sequenced from one sample in a study of molecular identifiers for immune sequencing clone quantification (dated by TCRdb to the late 2010s). Libraries were made using PCR. Sequencing was carried out with an Illumina HiSeq 4000. TCRdb redid the processing of the public reads, applying fastp at Q25 and MiXCR, and retained in-frame beta chains. Entries are consolidated by CDR3 protein sequence, retaining the most common genes and DNA. The sample includes about 640,000 distinct CDR3 sequences, with just under 20% observed a single time. The ten most abundant clones make up roughly 0.85% of the sample. The sample taken for sequencing was naive CD8+ T cells from blood, with Jurkat cell RNA spiked in. The meaning of the sample's cell subset or site label: FACS-sorted CD8+CD4-CCR7+CD45RA+ naive T cells. These receptors originate from a human donor in good health. Some libraries in this study had Jurkat cell RNA spiked in.

Many counts were recorded for this clonotype. The chain carries TRBV12-3 or TRBV12-4 and TRBJ2-2; 10 bases map to TRBD1. The junction had 4 bases not matched to a gene; V was cut back by 5 bases and J by 4 bases. The CDR3 runs 15 residues. CDR3 bases: TGTGCCAGCAGTGGACAGGGGGACGTCACCGGGGAGCTGTTTTTT. This gives the protein CASSGQGDVTGELFF.

This clonotype was seen more than once but under ten times. This chain uses TRBV27 with TRBJ2-7, with 8 bases aligning to TRBD2. V trimming: 3 bases; J trimming: 2 bases; junction bases outside the gene matches: 6. Germline CDR1 and CDR2: MNHEY and SMNVEV (reference sequence). This CDR3 contains 15 residues. DNA of the CDR3: TGTGCCAGCAGTTTCACTAGCGGAGGAACCTACGAGCAGTACTTC. It codes for CASSFTSGGTYEQYF.

This clonotype was picked up many times. The chain uses TRBV6-5 and TRBJ1-1, with unresolved D. The germline V gene has CDR1 MNHEY and CDR2 SVGAGI. This CDR3 comprises 15 residues. Trimming shortened V by 6 bases and J by 2 bases, and 16 bases separated the two germline ends. The CDR3 reads CASRDREIGNTEAFF. The CDR3, as DNA: TGTGCCAGCAGAGACCGGGAAATCGGAAACACTGAAGCTTTCTTT.

The table lists this clonotype with many counts. The gene calls are TRBV5-5 and TRBJ2-7; TRBD2 aligns across 7 bases. Trimming took 3 bases from V and 2 from J; bases not matched to a gene: 8. The germline gives CDR1 SGHKS, CDR2 YYEKEE (reference sequence). This CDR3 spans 15 amino acids. This chain's CDR3 is CASSSTRDYPYEQYF. The CDR3 nucleotides are TGTGCCAGCAGCTCAACCCGGGACTATCCCTACGAGCAGTACTTC.

This clonotype was observed at least ten times. The rearrangement uses TRBV12-3 or TRBV12-4 and TRBJ1-4; 10 bases align to TRBD1. The CDR3 spans 14 residues. With V trimmed by 5 bases and J by 8 bases, 5 bases remained unmatched. CDR3 nucleotides: TGTGCCAGCAGTCTTGACAGGGGGCAGGAAAAACTGTTTTTT. This sequence encodes CASSLDRGQEKLFF.

The chain is built from TRBV30 and TRBJ1-2; maybe TRBD1 (5 bases). Trimming took off 3 bases at V and 3 bases at J, with 14 bases between the two ends. CDR1 and CDR2 from the germline V gene are GTSNPN and SVGIG (reference sequence). The CDR3 runs 14 residues. CDR3 nucleotides: TGTGCCTGGAGGATAGGGGCGTCGGACTATGGCTACACCTTC. Translating it yields CAWRIGASDYGYTF.

The chain joins TRBV4-1 to TRBJ2-1; 7 bases match TRBD2. From germline, CDR1 is MGHRA and CDR2 YSYEKL. The V gene end was trimmed by 0 bases and the J gene end by 5 bases; junction bases not matched to a gene: 4. This CDR3 is built from 15 residues. The DNA for the CDR3 is TGCGCCAGCAGCCAAGACACGGGGGGAAACAATGAGCAGTTCTTC. Its translation is CASSQDTGGNNEQFF.

The rearrangement links TRBV7-9 to TRBJ2-7; no firm D call. The germline V gene has CDR1 SEHNR and CDR2 FQNEAQ (reference sequence). The CDR3 extends over 12 amino acids. The CDR3 coding sequence is TGTGCTGGCAGCTCTAACAGCTACGAGCAGTACTTC. The encoded protein is CAGSSNSYEQYF.

As to this clonotype: A much larger clone is a single base away; this may be a read error. This chain uses TRBV5-3 with TRBJ1-1; D gene unclear. TRBV5-3 is marked as an open reading frame, function uncertain. The V end lost 8 bases, the J end lost 4 bases, and 18 bases lay between the germline ends. The CDR3 consists of 14 residues. Written as DNA, the CDR3 is TGTGCCAGCGGCTTGTCGGGGAAATTCACTGAAGCTTTCTTT. It yields the protein CASGLSGKFTEAFF.

The rearrangement uses TRBV11-2 and TRBJ1-1, with D unresolved. V lost 3 bases and J 1 base, leaving 9 bases between the germline ends. The germline gives CDR1 SGHAT, CDR2 FQNNGV. The CDR3 extends over 14 amino acids. The CDR3, as DNA: TGTGCCAGCAGCTTTCTCAGCAAGAACACTGAAGCTTTCTTT. This encodes CASSFLSKNTEAFF. The full variable domain, in which reference TRBV11-2 and TRBJ1-1 provide the parts outside the CDR3, is EAGVAQSPRYKIIEKRQSVAFWCNPISGHATLYWYQQILGQGPKLLIQFQNNGVVDDSQLPKDRFSAERLKGVDSTLKIQPAKLEDSAVYLCASSFLSKNTEAFFGQGTRLTVV.

This clonotype was detected ten times or more. The V gene is TRBV5-6, the J gene TRBJ2-4; D unclear. Looked up from germline, CDR1 is SGHDT and CDR2 is YYEEEE. This CDR3 comprises 13 residues. V lost 7 bases to trimming and J lost 0 bases, with 8 bases between them. CDR3 nucleotides: TGTGCCAGCTCCACGGGAGCCAAAAACATTCAGTACTTC. The encoded protein is CASSTGAKNIQYF.

This clonotype was seen repeatedly, ten times or more. The CDR3 coding sequence is TGTGCCAGCGAATCGGGGACCGCCTACGAGCAGTACTTC. It specifies CASESGTAYEQYF. The chain carries TRBV5-6 and TRBJ2-7; either TRBD1 or TRBD2 may supply D (5 bases each). Per the germline V gene, CDR1 is SGHDT and CDR2 is YYEEEE. This CDR3 has 13 amino acids. The germline V and J ends were trimmed by 7 bases and 2 bases, with 13 bases remaining between them.

In its sample, this clonotype was seen a few times. V is TRBV28 and J is TRBJ2-7; D gene uncertain. Looked up from germline, CDR1 is MDHEN and CDR2 is SYDVKM. The V and J ends lost 4 bases and 3 bases respectively, with 10 bases between them. The CDR3 sequence is 13 residues long. The CDR3 region is CASSYNSNYEQYF. CDR3 DNA sequence: TGTGCCAGCAGTTATAACAGTAACTACGAGCAGTACTTC.

Concerning this clonotype: A much larger clone differs from this one at a single base, so this may be a read error. In this CDR3 the conserved last residue, phenylalanine or tryptophan, is missing, so a read error is likely. The chain employs TRBV4-1 and TRBJ2-7, with D possibly TRBD2 on 6 matching bases. Per germline, CDR1 MGHRA and CDR2 YSYEKL. The V end was cut by 0 bases, the J end by 0 bases, with 18 bases between. This CDR3 region has 18 residues. The CDR3 sequence: CASSQEQPAGLSSYEQYS. The CDR3 region has the DNA TGCGCCAGCAGCCAAGAGCAGCCGGCGGGGTTGAGCTCCTACGAGCAGTACTCC.

This clonotype came up many times. The chain employs TRBV20-1 and TRBJ2-7, with 10 bases that match TRBD2. The CDR3 is 15 residues long. Germline V gene data show CDR1 as DFQATT and CDR2 as SNEGSKA (reference sequence). Trimming cost V 2 bases and J 4 bases; bases outside gene matches: 8. CDR3 in DNA: TGCAGTGCTAGACCTCTAGCGGGAGCGATATACGAGCAGTACTTC. It yields the protein CSARPLAGAIYEQYF.

Only a few counts were recorded for this clonotype. The genes are TRBV10-3 and TRBJ2-1; D remains ambiguous. Germline V gives CDR1 ENHRY, CDR2 SYGVKD. The CDR3 runs 13 residues. The V end lost 2 bases, the J end lost 0 bases, and 2 bases lay between the germline ends. CDR3 amino acids: CAISEISYNEQFF. The CDR3 DNA reads as TGTGCCATCAGTGAGATCTCCTACAATGAGCAGTTCTTC.

In its sample, this clonotype was seen a few times. The chain uses TRBV19 and TRBJ2-1; D might be TRBD2 (6 bases). CDR3 length: 13 residues. Trimming left V 6 bases short and J 8 bases short, with 14 bases between. Germline-derived CDR1 and CDR2 are LNHDA and SQIVND (reference sequence). CDR3 region: CASRGAGADEQFF. As DNA, the CDR3 is TGTGCCAGTAGAGGAGCGGGCGCGGATGAGCAGTTCTTC.

V is TRBV4-3 and J is TRBJ2-1; D not resolved. Between the trimmed V and J ends, which lost 1 base and 4 bases, there was a span of 5 bases. The CDR3 extends over 13 amino acids. Germline V CDR1 and CDR2: LGHNA, YSLEER. CDR3 in DNA: TGCGCCAGCAGCCAAGGGAATTACAATGAGCAGTTCTTC. Amino acids: CASSQGNYNEQFF.

This clonotype was picked up many times. J is TRBJ2-7 and V is TRBV7-9; either TRBD1 or TRBD2 may fit D (6 bases each). The V end was cut by 2 bases, the J end by 3 bases, with 11 bases between. Germline-derived CDR1 and CDR2 are SEHNR and FQNEAQ (reference sequence). The CDR3 spans 14 residues. As DNA, the CDR3 is TGTGCCAGCAGCTTATCGGGGGCCTACTACGAGCAGTACTTC. Translation: CASSLSGAYYEQYF.

About this clonotype itself: The CDR3 end shows no conserved phenylalanine or tryptophan, and so a read error is likely. The V gene is TRBV5-3, the J gene TRBJ1-1; TRBD1 might be the D (6 bases). TRBV5-3 is an ORF for which the function is uncertain. The CDR3 covers 13 residues. The V gene lost 8 bases and the J gene lost 3 bases, with 14 bases spanning the gap. The DNA of the CDR3 is TGTGCCAGCAGCCTGTGGACAGACACTGAAGCTTTCCTT. Translated, it gives CASSLWTDTEAFL.

Points on this clonotype: This may be a read error, as it is one base from a much larger clone. No conserved phenylalanine or tryptophan ends this CDR3, so it is likely a read error. V is TRBV30 and J is TRBJ2-7, with 11 bases identical to TRBD2. The V segment lost 4 bases and the J segment 4 bases; nucleotides outside the gene matches: 9. The CDR3 spans 15 residues. The germline V gene has CDR1 GTSNPN and CDR2 SVGIG (reference sequence). The CDR3 nucleotides are TGTGCCTGGACCGGACTAGCGGGTCCGTCGTACGAGCAGTACCTC. Protein product: CAWTGLAGPSYEQYL.

Notes on this clonotype: Given a much more abundant clone one base away, this may be a read error. The rearrangement uses TRBV7-9 and TRBJ1-1, with a tentative D call TRBD1 (6 bases). Germline CDR1 reads SEHNR; CDR2 reads FQNEAQ (reference sequence). The CDR3 runs to 16 residues. V lost 5 bases, J lost 4 bases, and 20 bases lay in between. CDR3 sequence (DNA): TGTGCCAGCAGCGCCGAGGACAGCCCTATGAGCACTGAAGCTTTCTTT. It yields the protein CASSAEDSPMSTEAFF. The complete variable domain, with remaining parts taken from reference TRBV7-9 and TRBJ1-1, reads DTGVSQNPRHKITKRGQNVTFRCDPISEHNRLYWYRQTLGQGPEFLTYFQNEAQLEKSRLLSDRFSAERPKGSFSTLEIQRTEQGDSAMYLCASSAEDSPMSTEAFFGQGTRLTVV.

About this clonotype: A much bigger clone sits one base away, suggesting this may be a read error. DNA for the CDR3: TGTGCCAACAGAACAGGGACAGGCTACTCCTACGAGCAGTACTTC. This codes for CANRTGTGYSYEQYF. The V gene is TRBV6-5, the J gene TRBJ2-7, with 8 bases that match TRBD1. Looked up from germline, CDR1 is MNHEY and CDR2 is SVGAGI. CDR3 length: 15 amino acids. V was pared by 10 bases and J by 0 bases, with 11 bases of the junction left unmatched.

The V gene is TRBV7-2, the J gene TRBJ1-3; TRBD1 is a possible D gene (6 bases). The CDR3 length is 15 residues. Germline V CDR1 and CDR2: SGHTA, FQGNSA. V shed 4 bases and J shed 0 bases, with 10 bases lying between them. CDR3 loop: CASSWDTRSGNTIYF. As DNA, the CDR3 is TGTGCCAGCAGCTGGGACACCCGCTCTGGAAACACCATATATTTT.

This clonotype was counted many times. The chain carries TRBV7-9 and TRBJ1-1; a weak D match, TRBD1 (5 bases). V was cut by 5 bases and J by 1 base, with 11 bases left in between. The CDR3 has 14 residues. CDR1 is SEHNR and CDR2 is FQNEAQ in the germline V gene (reference sequence). CDR3: CASSQIGQNTEAFF. In nucleotides, the CDR3 is TGTGCCAGCAGCCAGATAGGACAGAACACTGAAGCTTTCTTT.

Turning to this clonotype: This may come from a read error, since a much larger clone is one base off. The J gene is TRBJ1-5, the V gene TRBV19; D remains ambiguous. Germline CDR1 and CDR2: LNHDA and SQIVND (reference sequence). This CDR3 spans 16 amino acids. CDR3 amino acids: CASSIRADYSNRPQHF. CDR3 nucleotide sequence: TGTGCCAGTAGTATACGGGCGGATTATAGCAATCGGCCCCAGCATTTT.

This chain joins TRBV19 and TRBJ2-1; D may be TRBD2 (5 bases). The CDR3 loop spans 15 amino acids. From germline, CDR1 is LNHDA and CDR2 SQIVND (reference sequence). V lost 3 bases and J 0 bases, leaving 9 bases between the germline ends. CDR3 protein: CASSMPGSSYNEQFF. The CDR3 DNA reads TGTGCCAGTAGTATGCCGGGGAGCTCCTACAATGAGCAGTTCTTC. The full variable domain, completed using reference TRBV19 and TRBJ2-1, is DGGITQSPKYLFRKEGQNVTLSCEQNLNHDAMYWYRQDPGQGLRLIYYSQIVNDFQKGDIAEGYSVSREKKESFPLTVTSAQKNPTAFYLCASSMPGSSYNEQFFGPGTRLTVL.

A few counts support this clonotype. The chain couples TRBV19 to TRBJ2-5, with 12 nucleotides matching TRBD2. V gave up 4 bases and J gave up 0 bases; unmatched junction bases: 3. This CDR3 is built from 16 residues. Per the germline V gene, CDR1 is LNHDA and CDR2 is SQIVND (reference sequence). CDR3 sequence (DNA): TGTGCCAGTAGTACAGGACTAGCGGGATACCAAGAGACCCAGTACTTC. Protein: CASSTGLAGYQETQYF.

Ten or more counts support this clonotype. The chain recombines TRBV27 with TRBJ1-1; a possible D gene is TRBD1 (5 bases). V gave up 4 bases and J gave up 10 bases, with 16 bases separating them. Germline loops: CDR1 MNHEY, CDR2 SMNVEV (reference sequence). The CDR3 covers 13 residues. The CDR3: CASSSRGGLAAFF. As DNA, the CDR3 is TGTGCCAGCAGTTCCCGGGGGGGTTTGGCAGCTTTCTTT.

In DNA, the CDR3 is TGTGCCAGCAGCCCCATGACCCACTCCTACGAGCAGTACTTC. This codes for CASSPMTHSYEQYF. The chain couples TRBV27 to TRBJ2-7; D is uncertain. The V gene lost 6 bases and the J gene lost 0 bases, with 12 bases spanning the gap. The length of the CDR3 is 14 residues. The germline gives CDR1 MNHEY, CDR2 SMNVEV (reference sequence).